Reported below is one T cell receptor (beta chain). Antigen specificity is unknown. Looked up from germline, CDR1 is SQVTM and CDR2 is ANQGSEA. The CDR3 contains 12 residues. The V end was cut by 5 bases, the J end by 7 bases, with 12 bases between. The PCR used 60 Vbeta and 13 Jbeta primers. The method was immunoSEQ multiplex PCR; TCRdb's version includes in-frame clones alone and lacks a portion of them. The sample includes 150,000 to 200,000 clones, just under 80% of them seen just once. This sample is part of a study of cytomegalovirus exposure and HLA in healthy donors. Study conclusions and caveats: A later analysis linked a missense variant in DCLRE1C to the trimming of TCR beta V and J genes.

V usage is TRBV29-1 and J usage is TRBJ2-1; no clear D. The specimen was PBMCs. The receptor's source is a young man in good health and CMV-seropositive. The CDR3 DNA follows: TGCAGCGTTAATAAACTTTCAAATGAGCAGTTCTTC. Protein product: CSVNKLSNEQFF.